Shown below are 21 T cell receptor beta chains from a single sample sequenced in a study of post-analysis software for immune sequencing data. General study results and limits: Roughly 5 TRBV segments (TRBV5-6, TRBV5-1 and TRBV20-1 among them) occurred more frequently in patients than in controls.

Unique molecular identifiers were carried by the TCR beta cDNA libraries. TCRdb analysed the PCR reads with MiXCR anew, one entry per CDR3 protein. Among about 770,000 distinct CDR3 sequences, more than 45% were seen once, and the ten largest hold roughly 5%. Antigen specificity for these receptors is unknown. Sequences were obtained from blood. The receptors derive from a girl under 18 with multiple sclerosis.

The sample holds a few counts of this clonotype. The chain uses TRBV5-1 and TRBJ2-1; possibly TRBD2 for D (6 bases). The CDR3 totals 16 residues. From germline, CDR1 is SGHRS and CDR2 YFSETQ. V lost 1 base and J 0 bases, leaving 11 bases between the germline ends. The CDR3 spells CASSLFSGSSYNEQFF. Written as DNA, the CDR3 is TGCGCCAGCAGCTTGTTTAGCGGAAGCTCCTACAATGAGCAGTTCTTC.

The J gene is TRBJ2-2, the V gene TRBV27; unclear D gene. V shed 3 bases and J shed 6 bases, with 5 bases lying between them. This CDR3 comprises 12 residues. Germline V gene sequence: CDR1 MNHEY, CDR2 SMNVEV (reference sequence). The CDR3 nucleotides are TGTGCCAGCAGTTTCTGGTCCGGGGAGCTGTTTTTT. This gives the protein CASSFWSGELFF.

This clonotype was seen a handful of times. The chain has TRBV20-1 and TRBJ2-1; TRBD2 matches 7 bases. CDR3 size: 14 residues. Germline CDR1 DFQATT, CDR2 SNEGSKA (reference sequence). Losses at the gene ends were 2 bases for V and 6 bases for J; bases not matched to a gene: 7. The CDR3 loop reads CSARKAGVSNEQFF. CDR3 coding DNA: TGCAGTGCTAGAAAGGCGGGAGTAAGCAATGAGCAGTTCTTC.

The chain employs TRBV28 and TRBJ1-2, with D perhaps matching TRBD1 (6 bases). With 8 bases removed from V and 4 bases from J, the gap between germline ends came to 14 bases. Germline-derived CDR1 and CDR2 are MDHEN and SYDVKM. This CDR3 spans 13 amino acids. DNA of the CDR3: TGTGCCAGCCTTATGGACAGCCCCTATGGCTACACCTTC. This sequence encodes CASLMDSPYGYTF.

In its sample, this clonotype was seen a few times. The chain combines TRBV5-4 with TRBJ2-1; D unresolved. This CDR3 is 11 amino acids long. The V gene's germline CDR1 is SGHNT and CDR2 YYREEE (reference sequence). Trimming pared 3 bases from V and 10 bases from J, leaving 8 bases between. In DNA form, the CDR3 reads TGTGCCAGCAGCTGGGTTGGAGAGCAGTTCTTC. Translated: CASSWVGEQFF.

The sample holds one count of this clonotype. The CDR3 ends on some other residue instead of the conserved phenylalanine or tryptophan, so this is likely a read error. The rearrangement joins TRBV12-3 or TRBV12-4 to TRBJ1-2; weak D call: TRBD1 (6 bases). This CDR3 is 16 amino acids long. V shed 6 bases and J shed 4 bases, with 21 bases lying between them. Here the CDR3 reads CASRPGTGTNPYGYTC. The CDR3 DNA is TGTGCCAGCAGGCCCGGGACCGGGACAAACCCCTATGGCTACACCTGC.

The chain employs TRBV28 and TRBJ2-7; D may be TRBD1 (5 bases). The V and J ends lost 4 bases and 1 base respectively, with 11 bases between them. The V gene's germline CDR1 is MDHEN and CDR2 SYDVKM. The CDR3 is 14 amino acids. The DNA for the CDR3 is TGTGCCAGCAGTTCTCACCAGGGTTCCTACGAGCAGTACTTC. It specifies CASSSHQGSYEQYF.

Many counts were recorded for this clonotype. V gene TRBV4-2 combines with J gene TRBJ2-1, with D perhaps matching TRBD2 (5 bases). Germline V CDR1 and CDR2: LGHNA, YNFKEQ. CDR3 length equals 14 residues. V lost 6 bases, J lost 9 bases, and 18 bases lay in between. CDR3 sequence (DNA): TGTGCCAGCAGTCTGACCGGGTCCGAGGGTGAGCAGTTCTTC. This translates into CASSLTGSEGEQFF.

This sequence joins TRBV20-1 and TRBJ2-1; 9 bases fit TRBD2. CDR1 is DFQATT, CDR2 SNEGSKA, per germline (reference sequence). Trimming cost V 6 bases and J 3 bases; bases outside gene matches: 9. This CDR3 spans 15 amino acids. DNA for the CDR3: TGCAGTGCCCCCGACCCGACTAGCGGCTACAATGAGCAGTTCTTC. Encoded protein: CSAPDPTSGYNEQFF.

This clonotype was counted only a few times. This chain connects TRBV29-1 to TRBJ2-1; 16 bases are a match to TRBD2. The CDR3 extends over 18 amino acids. Looked up from germline, CDR1 is SQVTM and CDR2 is ANQGSEA. V was pared by 3 bases and J by 2 bases, with 7 bases of the junction left unmatched. CDR3 residues: CSVDPGLAGGYAYNEQFF. The CDR3 DNA reads TGCAGCGTTGATCCGGGACTAGCGGGAGGGTACGCCTACAATGAGCAGTTCTTC.

CDR3 bases: TGCAGCGCTTTGGGACAGGGGGCGCTTGAGACCCAGTACTTC. It yields the protein CSALGQGALETQYF. The chain recombines TRBV29-1 with TRBJ2-5, with 12 bases matching TRBD1. V was clipped by 7 bases and J by 5 bases; unmatched bases: 8. The CDR3 consists of 14 residues. In germline, CDR1 is SQVTM, CDR2 ANQGSEA.

The V and J genes are TRBV6-5 and TRBJ1-1; a weak D match, TRBD1 (5 bases). The V gene lost 6 bases and the J gene lost 11 bases, with 16 bases spanning the gap. In germline, CDR1 is MNHEY, CDR2 SVGAGI. The CDR3 runs 12 residues. The CDR3 DNA reads TGTGCCAGCAGAAGCGCAGGGTTGGGCGCTTTCTTT. Its protein product is CASRSAGLGAFF.

The gene calls are TRBV5-8 and TRBJ2-1; possible D gene TRBD2, 5 bases. The V end was cut by 1 base, the J end by 0 bases, with 11 bases between. This CDR3 has 16 amino acids. Germline CDR1 SGHTS, CDR2 YDEGEE. CDR3 protein: CASSLQEASSYNEQFF. The CDR3 bases are TGTGCCAGCAGCTTGCAGGAGGCGAGCTCCTACAATGAGCAGTTCTTC.

The chain has TRBV20-1 and TRBJ1-2; TRBD1 matches at 7 bases. The CDR3 totals 13 residues. V lost 6 bases, J lost 3 bases, and 7 bases stayed unmatched. In germline, CDR1 is DFQATT, CDR2 SNEGSKA (reference sequence). The CDR3 is CSARTGSDYGYTF. In DNA, the CDR3 is TGCAGTGCCAGGACAGGCTCTGACTATGGCTACACCTTC.

This clonotype was recorded a few times. Relative to the germline gene, one junction end is altered; a read error may explain this. The chain recombines TRBV7-2 with TRBJ2-5; 9 bases are a match to TRBD2. The CDR3 extends over 14 amino acids. Germline V CDR1 and CDR2: SGHTA, FQGNSA. The CDR3 is CASSIAGAVETQYF. DNA for the CDR3: TGTGCCAGCAGCATAGCGGGAGCCGTGGAGACCCAGTACTTC.

This clonotype was counted between two and nine times. The V call is TRBV20-1, the J call TRBJ2-5; 13 bases match TRBD2. The CDR3 is 15 residues long. Germline CDR1 is DFQATT and CDR2 is SNEGSKA (reference sequence). V gave up 0 bases and J gave up 9 bases; unmatched junction bases: 7. The CDR3, as DNA: TGCAGTGCTAGAGATCGACTAGCGGGAGGACCACCCCAGTACTTC. Protein product: CSARDRLAGGPPQYF.

About this clonotype: A read error may account for a junction end that differs from germline. CDR3 bases: TGTGCTAGCAGCTCCGAGACCGACAATGAGCAGTTCTTC. Translation gives CASSSETDNEQFF. V usage is TRBV7-7 and J usage is TRBJ2-1; D call uncertain. Germline-derived CDR1 and CDR2 are SSHAT and FNYEAQ (reference sequence). This CDR3 is 13 amino acids long.

There are a few counts of this clonotype. The chain employs TRBV4-2 and TRBJ1-6; no firm D call. The V gene's germline CDR1 is LGHNA and CDR2 YNFKEQ. CDR3 length: 15 residues. Trimming left V 1 base short and J 5 bases short, with 9 bases between. CDR3 amino acids: CASSQGSANNSPLHF. DNA for the CDR3: TGTGCCAGCAGCCAAGGTTCAGCCAATAATTCACCCCTCCACTTT.

The CDR3 spells CASSDSRGGETQYF. The CDR3 DNA is TGTGCCAGCAGTGACAGCAGGGGCGGAGAGACCCAGTACTTC. This chain joins TRBV2 and TRBJ2-5; D might be TRBD1 (6 bases). The germline V gene encodes CDR1 SNHLY and CDR2 FYNNEI. The V end was cut by 3 bases, the J end by 4 bases, with 12 bases between. The CDR3 runs to 14 residues.

The gene calls are TRBV7-2 and TRBJ2-3; tentatively, D is TRBD2 (5 bases). There are 16 residues in the CDR3. Deletions cut 0 bases from V and 2 bases from J, with 12 bases between. The germline CDR1 and CDR2 sequences are SGHTA and FQGNSA. DNA for the CDR3: TGTGCCAGCAGCTTAGCGGGCGTAGCGCCCACAGATACGCAGTATTTT. Translated, it gives CASSLAGVAPTDTQYF.

The chain joins TRBV7-2 to TRBJ1-1; 9 bases map to TRBD1. The CDR3 extends over 14 amino acids. Germline values: CDR1 SGHTA, CDR2 FQGNSA. The V and J ends lost 4 bases and 3 bases, in that order; junction bases with no gene match: 3. The CDR3 DNA reads as TGTGCCAGCAGCTCTAGGACAGGGGACACTGAAGCTTTCTTT. This sequence encodes CASSSRTGDTEAFF.